These 8 T cell receptor beta chains came from one sample sequenced in a study of tumor-infiltrating lymphocytes in primary liver carcinoma. Germline DNA was also extracted, and blood RNA derived from unsorted whole blood. Priming with a constant-region primer yielded TCR beta cDNA from roughly 500 ng total RNA. Library construction for TCR beta comprised three nested multiplex PCR rounds performed with slightly modified ARM-PCR. Two initial PCR rounds of around 10 cycles each paired TRBV1-TRBV30 forward primers with a C-beta reverse primer. TCRdb passed the multiplex PCR reads through MiXCR, listing each CDR3 protein once. Altogether about 310,000 distinct CDR3 sequences are present, more than 55% being singletons, with the ten largest covering about 17%. The sequencing input was peripheral blood. The receptors derive from a woman aged 30 to 39 with primary liver carcinoma and hepatitis B virus infection.

This clonotype was counted a single time. A clone one base away is much larger, so this may be a read error. The chain links TRBV29-1 to TRBJ1-4; D ambiguous. The CDR3 spans 11 residues. CDR1 and CDR2 from the germline V gene are SQVTM and ANQGSEA. CDR3 coding DNA: TGCAGGGTCGAACATAATCTGAAACTGTTTTTT. It specifies CRVEHNLKLFF.

Many counts were recorded for this clonotype. The chain is built from TRBV12-3 or TRBV12-4 and TRBJ2-5; D not resolved. CDR3 length: 13 amino acids. V lost 3 bases to trimming and J lost 5 bases, with 10 bases between them. The CDR3 region is CASSFLSRETQYF. DNA of the CDR3: TGTGCCAGCAGTTTTCTCTCCCGGGAGACCCAGTACTTC.

With regard to this clonotype: Just one base apart from a much larger clone, this may be a read error. The chain links TRBV7-9 to TRBJ2-7; D ambiguous. CDR3 length: 13 amino acids. Germline V gives CDR1 SEHNR, CDR2 FQNEAQ (reference sequence). The CDR3 bases are TGTGGCAGCAGCGACGAGGTTTCCTACGAGCAGTACTTC. Protein: CGSSDEVSYEQYF.

To note about this clonotype: Possible read error: a much larger clone is one base away. This CDR3 is CVSSPMLGGEQFF. The CDR3 bases are TGTGTCAGCAGCCCTATGTTGGGGGGTGAGCAGTTCTTC. The chain links TRBV4-2 to TRBJ2-1, with D perhaps TRBD2 (6 bases). Germline V gene lookup returns CDR1 LGHNA and CDR2 YNFKEQ. CDR3 length: 13 amino acids.

As concerns this clonotype: A junction end diverges from the germline sequence, so it may reflect a read error. The rearrangement uses TRBV5-4 and TRBJ2-3; 7 positions agree with TRBD2. The CDR3 loop spans 14 amino acids. Germline loops: CDR1 SGHNT, CDR2 YYREEE (reference sequence). CDR3 loop: CVSSRAGSTDTQYF. The CDR3 coding sequence is TGTGTCAGCAGCCGAGCGGGGAGCACAGATACGCAGTATTTT.

This clonotype was observed many times. The chain combines TRBV29-1 with TRBJ2-2, with TRBD2 matching 7 bases. The germline V gene has CDR1 SQVTM and CDR2 ANQGSEA. The CDR3 has 13 residues. Germline trimming cut 5 bases from V and 3 bases from J; bases unmatched to any gene: 3. The CDR3 protein is CSVLLADTGELFF. Written as DNA, the CDR3 is TGCAGCGTTTTGCTAGCGGACACCGGGGAGCTGTTTTTT.

This clonotype was recorded a few times. A read error may explain this, as a much larger clone is one base away. The V and J genes are TRBV29-1 and TRBJ2-1; no clear D. The CDR3 totals 15 residues. V lost 1 base and J lost 3, with 13 bases in between. CDR1 SQVTM and CDR2 ANQGSEA come from the germline V gene. CDR3 DNA sequence: TGCAGCGTTGAAGGAGACACCAGCTACTACAATGAGCAGTTCTTC. This encodes CSVEGDTSYYNEQFF.

As for this clonotype: The junction differs from germline at one of its ends, possibly a read error. The chain joins TRBV7-8 to TRBJ1-1; no reliable D call. The V gene's germline CDR1 is SGHVS and CDR2 FQNEAQ. This CDR3 contains 14 residues. The CDR3 sequence is CASNLRTASTEAFF. In nucleotides, the CDR3 is TGTGCCAGCAACTTACGTACGGCATCAACTGAAGCTTTCTTT.